This is a list of T cell receptor beta chains from one sample in a study of T cells expressing NK-cell markers. TCRdb re-called the 5' RACE reads and gives one entry per CDR3 protein, without DNA. The table for this sample gives roughly 170,000 distinct CDR3 sequences. The sequencing input was blood T cells: a sorted CD56 or NKG2C T cell subset, CD4+ or CD8+ T cells, or bulk PBMC T cells (not recorded which). The source is a woman between 18 and 69 years old in good health. CDR3s include the opening cysteine and the closing phenylalanine or tryptophan. Each record gives: V gene, clone size, J gene, CDR3 protein. The size field is filled for only some rows; it gives once, few, many or a size class.

v_call: TRBV10-3
clone_size: .
j_call: TRBJ2-1
cdr3_aa: CAIMGLAGYNEQFF

v_call: TRBV7-2
clone_size: .
j_call: TRBJ2-7
cdr3_aa: CASSLVGGTSNAEQYF

v_call: TRBV20-1
clone_size: .
j_call: TRBJ2-1
cdr3_aa: CSAPLPGLPNEQFF

v_call: TRBV2
clone_size: .
j_call: TRBJ1-3
cdr3_aa: CASRDTGTASSGNTIYF

v_call: TRBV20-1
clone_size: large
j_call: TRBJ2-3
cdr3_aa: CSARGVDRGKVDTQYF

v_call: TRBV7-9
clone_size: .
j_call: TRBJ2-1
cdr3_aa: CASEERDSYNEQFF

v_call: TRBV9
clone_size: .
j_call: TRBJ1-2
cdr3_aa: CASSGGRRTPHGYTF

v_call: TRBV5-1
clone_size: .
j_call: TRBJ1-1
cdr3_aa: CASSLVQTNFEAFF

v_call: TRBV20-1
clone_size: .
j_call: TRBJ2-3
cdr3_aa: CSSDLPLSTDTQYF

v_call: TRBV20-1
clone_size: .
j_call: TRBJ2-2
cdr3_aa: CSASLAYGGELFF